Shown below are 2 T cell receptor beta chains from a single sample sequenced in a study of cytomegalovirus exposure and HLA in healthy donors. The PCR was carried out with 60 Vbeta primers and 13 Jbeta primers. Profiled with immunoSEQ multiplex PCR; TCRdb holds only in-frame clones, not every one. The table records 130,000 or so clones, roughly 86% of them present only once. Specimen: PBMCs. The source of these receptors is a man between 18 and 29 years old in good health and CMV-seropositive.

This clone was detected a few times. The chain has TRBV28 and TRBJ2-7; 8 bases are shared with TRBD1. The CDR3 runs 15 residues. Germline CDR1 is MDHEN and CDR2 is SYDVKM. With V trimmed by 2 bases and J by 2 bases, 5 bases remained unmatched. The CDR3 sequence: CASSLTGTGTYEQYF. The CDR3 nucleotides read TGTGCCAGCAGTTTAACCGGGACAGGTACCTACGAGCAGTACTTC.

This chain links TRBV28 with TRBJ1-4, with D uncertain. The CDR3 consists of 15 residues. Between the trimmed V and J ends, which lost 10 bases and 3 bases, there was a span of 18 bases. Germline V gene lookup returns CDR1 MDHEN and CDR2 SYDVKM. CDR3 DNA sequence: TGTGCCACCCTGAAGGCGGTCAGTGCTAATGAAAAACTGTTTTTT. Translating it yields CATLKAVSANEKLFF.